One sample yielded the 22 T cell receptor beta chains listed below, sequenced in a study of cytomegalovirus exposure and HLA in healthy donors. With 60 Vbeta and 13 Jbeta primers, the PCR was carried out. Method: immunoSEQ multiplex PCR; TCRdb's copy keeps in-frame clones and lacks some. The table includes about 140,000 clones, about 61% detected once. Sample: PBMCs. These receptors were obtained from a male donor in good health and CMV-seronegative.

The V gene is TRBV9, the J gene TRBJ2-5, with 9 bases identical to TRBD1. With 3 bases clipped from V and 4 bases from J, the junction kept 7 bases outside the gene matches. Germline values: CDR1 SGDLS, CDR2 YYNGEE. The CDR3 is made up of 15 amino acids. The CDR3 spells CASSDRDREGETQYF. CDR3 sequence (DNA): TGTGCCAGCAGCGACCGGGACAGGGAAGGAGAGACCCAGTACTTC.

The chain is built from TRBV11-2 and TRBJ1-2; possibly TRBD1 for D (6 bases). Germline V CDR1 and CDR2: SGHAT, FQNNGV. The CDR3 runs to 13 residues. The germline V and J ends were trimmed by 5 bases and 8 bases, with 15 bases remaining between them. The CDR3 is CASSNRQEEGYTF. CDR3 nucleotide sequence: TGTGCCAGCAGCAATCGACAGGAGGAGGGCTACACCTTC.

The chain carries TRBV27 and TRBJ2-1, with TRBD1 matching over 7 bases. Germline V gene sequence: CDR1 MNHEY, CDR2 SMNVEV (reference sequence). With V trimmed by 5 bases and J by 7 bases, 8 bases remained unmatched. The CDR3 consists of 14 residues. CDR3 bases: TGTGCCAGCAGTCCCCTAGACAGGGCGAATGAGCAGTTCTTC. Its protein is CASSPLDRANEQFF.

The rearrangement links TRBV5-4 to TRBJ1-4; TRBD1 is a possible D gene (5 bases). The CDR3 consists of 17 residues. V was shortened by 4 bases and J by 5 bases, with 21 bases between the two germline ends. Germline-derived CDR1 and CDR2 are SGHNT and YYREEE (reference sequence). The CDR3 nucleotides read TGTGCCAGCAGCCCCCACCCCAGGGCAGTATTAAATGAAAAACTGTTTTTT. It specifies CASSPHPRAVLNEKLFF. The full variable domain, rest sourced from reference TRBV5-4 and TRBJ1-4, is ETGVTQSPTHLIKTRGQQVTLRCSSQSGHNTVSWYQQALGQGPQFIFQYYREEENGRGNFPPRFSGLQFPNYSSELNVNALELDDSALYLCASSPHPRAVLNEKLFFGSGTQLSVL.

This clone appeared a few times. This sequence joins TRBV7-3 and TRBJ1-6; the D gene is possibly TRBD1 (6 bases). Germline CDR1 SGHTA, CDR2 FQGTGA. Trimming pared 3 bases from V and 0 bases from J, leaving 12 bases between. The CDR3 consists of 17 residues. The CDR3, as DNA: TGTGCCAGCAGCTTGACAGGCCTTGGCTCCTATAATTCACCCCTCCACTTT. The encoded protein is CASSLTGLGSYNSPLHF.

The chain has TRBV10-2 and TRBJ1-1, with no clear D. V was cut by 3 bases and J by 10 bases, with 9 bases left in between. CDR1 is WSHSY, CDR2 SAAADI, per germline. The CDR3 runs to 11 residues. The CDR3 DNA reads TGCGCCAGCAGTGATGCGATTCGAGCTTTCTTT. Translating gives CASSDAIRAFF.

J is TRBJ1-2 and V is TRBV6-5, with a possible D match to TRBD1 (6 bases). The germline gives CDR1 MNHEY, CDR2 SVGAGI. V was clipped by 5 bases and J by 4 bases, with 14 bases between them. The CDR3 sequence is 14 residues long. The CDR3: CASSRLSGAYGYTF. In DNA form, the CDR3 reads TGTGCCAGCAGTCGTCTTTCAGGGGCCTATGGCTACACCTTC.

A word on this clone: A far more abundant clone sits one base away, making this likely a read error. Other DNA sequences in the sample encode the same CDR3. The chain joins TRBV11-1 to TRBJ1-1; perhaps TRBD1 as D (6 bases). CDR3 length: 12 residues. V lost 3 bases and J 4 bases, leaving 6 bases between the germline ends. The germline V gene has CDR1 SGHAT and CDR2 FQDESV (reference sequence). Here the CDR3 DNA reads TGTGCCAGCAGCTTCAGGGGCACTGAAGCTTTCTTT. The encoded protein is CASSFRGTEAFF.

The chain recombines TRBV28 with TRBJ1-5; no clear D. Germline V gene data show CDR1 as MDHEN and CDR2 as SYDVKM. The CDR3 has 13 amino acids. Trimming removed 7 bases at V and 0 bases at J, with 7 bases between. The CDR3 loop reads CASTGSSNQPQHF. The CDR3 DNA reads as TGTGCCAGCACGGGGAGTAGCAATCAGCCCCAGCATTTT.

This CDR3 reads CASSPRRDSYEQYF. The CDR3 DNA follows: TGTGCCAGCTCACCACGGCGGGACAGTTACGAGCAGTACTTC. The chain combines TRBV18 with TRBJ2-7; D possibly corresponds to TRBD1 (7 bases). Looked up from germline, CDR1 is KGHSH and CDR2 is LQKENI. V lost 1 base and J lost 4, with 11 bases in between. The CDR3 runs to 14 residues.

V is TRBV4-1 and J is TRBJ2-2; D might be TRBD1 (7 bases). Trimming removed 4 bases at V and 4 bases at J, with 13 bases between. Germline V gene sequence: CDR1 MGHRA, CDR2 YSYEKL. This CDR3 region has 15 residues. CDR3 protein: CASSLTQGGTGELFF. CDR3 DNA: TGCGCCAGCAGCCTAACTCAGGGGGGCACCGGGGAGCTGTTTTTT.

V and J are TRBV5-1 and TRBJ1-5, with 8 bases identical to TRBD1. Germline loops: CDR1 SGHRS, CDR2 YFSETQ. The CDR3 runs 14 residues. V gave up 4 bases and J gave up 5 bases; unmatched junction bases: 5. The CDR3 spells CASSAQGQDQPQHF. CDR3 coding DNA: TGCGCCAGCAGCGCACAGGGACAGGATCAGCCCCAGCATTTT.

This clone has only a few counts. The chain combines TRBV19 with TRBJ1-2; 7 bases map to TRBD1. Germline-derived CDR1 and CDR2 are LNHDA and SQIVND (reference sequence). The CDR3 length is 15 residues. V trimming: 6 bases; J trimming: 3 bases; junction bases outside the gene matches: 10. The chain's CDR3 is CASSPEAGGYYGYTF. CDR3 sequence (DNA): TGTGCCAGTAGCCCTGAGGCAGGGGGGTACTATGGCTACACCTTC.

Here the CDR3 reads CASSPSTFIYGYTF. CDR3 bases: TGTGCCAGCAGCCCATCGACATTTATCTATGGCTACACCTTC. The V gene is TRBV7-2, the J gene TRBJ1-2; D is unresolved. Per the germline V gene, CDR1 is SGHTA and CDR2 is FQGNSA. V lost 5 bases, J lost 4 bases, and 14 bases lay in between. The CDR3 spans 14 residues.

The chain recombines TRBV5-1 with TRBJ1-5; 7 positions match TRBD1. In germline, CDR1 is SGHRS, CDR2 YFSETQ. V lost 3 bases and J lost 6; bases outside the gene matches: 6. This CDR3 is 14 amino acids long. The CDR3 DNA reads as TGCGCCAGCAGCTACAGGGGTGGCGGTCAGCCCCAGCATTTT. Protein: CASSYRGGGQPQHF.

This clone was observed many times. The CDR3, as DNA: TGTGCCAGCACCCGTGGGGGCACTAATGAAAAACTGTTTTTT. Translation: CASTRGGTNEKLFF. The V call is TRBV18, the J call TRBJ1-4; a possible D gene is TRBD1 (6 bases). Germline CDR1 KGHSH, CDR2 LQKENI. CDR3 length equals 14 residues. V lost 8 bases and J lost 2, with 12 bases in between.

In nucleotides, the CDR3 is TGTGCCAGCAGCTTGGCCGGCTGGGTTGGAGGCAATCAGCCCCAGCATTTT. This codes for CASSLAGWVGGNQPQHF. This chain joins TRBV5-8 and TRBJ1-5; no clear D gene. Germline CDR1 SGHTS, CDR2 YDEGEE. The CDR3 spans 17 residues. V was clipped by 0 bases and J by 2 bases, with 15 bases between them.

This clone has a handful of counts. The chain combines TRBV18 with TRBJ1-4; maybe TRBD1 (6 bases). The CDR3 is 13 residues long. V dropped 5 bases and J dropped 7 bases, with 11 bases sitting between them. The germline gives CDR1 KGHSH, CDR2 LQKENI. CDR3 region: CASSVRDTEKLFF. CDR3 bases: TGTGCCAGCTCAGTCCGGGACACTGAAAAACTGTTTTTT.

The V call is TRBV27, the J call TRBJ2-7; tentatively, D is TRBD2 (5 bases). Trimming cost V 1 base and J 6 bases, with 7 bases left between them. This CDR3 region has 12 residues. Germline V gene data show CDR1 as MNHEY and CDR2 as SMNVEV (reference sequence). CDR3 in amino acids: CASSLWGAEQYF. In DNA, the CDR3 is TGTGCCAGCAGTTTATGGGGAGCCGAGCAGTACTTC.

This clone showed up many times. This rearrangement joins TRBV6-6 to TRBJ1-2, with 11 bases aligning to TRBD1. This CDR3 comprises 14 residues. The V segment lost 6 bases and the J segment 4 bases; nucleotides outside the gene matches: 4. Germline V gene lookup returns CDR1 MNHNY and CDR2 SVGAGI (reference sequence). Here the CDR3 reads CASSPGQGVYGYTF. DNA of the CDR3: TGTGCCAGCAGCCCGGGACAGGGGGTCTATGGCTACACCTTC.

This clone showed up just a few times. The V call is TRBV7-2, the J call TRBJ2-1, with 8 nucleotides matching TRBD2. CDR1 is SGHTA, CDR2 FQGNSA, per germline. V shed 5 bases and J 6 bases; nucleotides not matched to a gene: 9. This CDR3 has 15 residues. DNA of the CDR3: TGTGCCAGCAGCCCACCGGGACTAGTTAGCAATGAGCAGTTCTTC. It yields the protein CASSPPGLVSNEQFF.

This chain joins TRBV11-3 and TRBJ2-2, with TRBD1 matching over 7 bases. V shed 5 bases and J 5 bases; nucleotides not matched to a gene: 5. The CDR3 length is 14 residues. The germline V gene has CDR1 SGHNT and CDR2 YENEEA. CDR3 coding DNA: TGTGCCAGCAGCGGAAGACAGGGAACCGGGGAGCTGTTTTTT. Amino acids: CASSGRQGTGELFF.